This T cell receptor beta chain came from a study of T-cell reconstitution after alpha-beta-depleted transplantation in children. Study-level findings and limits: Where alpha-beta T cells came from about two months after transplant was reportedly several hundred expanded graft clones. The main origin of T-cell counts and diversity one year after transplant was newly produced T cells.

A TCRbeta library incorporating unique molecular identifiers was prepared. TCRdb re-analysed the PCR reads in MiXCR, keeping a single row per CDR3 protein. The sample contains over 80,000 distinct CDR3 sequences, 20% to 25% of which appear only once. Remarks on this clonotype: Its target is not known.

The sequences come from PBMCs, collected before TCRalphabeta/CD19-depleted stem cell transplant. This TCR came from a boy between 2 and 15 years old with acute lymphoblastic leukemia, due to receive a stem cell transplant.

The CDR3 sequence: CSVKTYRDDEQFF. In DNA form, the CDR3 reads TGCAGTGTTAAGACCTATAGGGATGATGAGCAGTTCTTC. The rearrangement uses TRBV20-1 and TRBJ2-1; D unresolved. This CDR3 has 13 residues. Per germline, CDR1 DFQATT and CDR2 SNEGSKA (reference sequence). V was cut by 7 bases and J by 8 bases, with 18 bases left in between.